This is a list of T cell receptor beta chains from one sample in a study of beta chain features in type 1 diabetes. Data came from immunoSEQ multiplex PCR; TCRdb stores just in-frame clones and leaves some out. Of some 150,000 clones in the sample, around 51% are singletons; the top ten hold roughly 0.4%. Input material: Tregs from blood. The origin of the receptors is a man in his late teens or twenties in good health. Both conserved end residues are part of each CDR3. The D gene is left open where the match is weak. Size is omitted from some rows. Given values are once, few, many or a class for expanded clones.

NA	TRBV7-2	NA	TRBJ1-3	CASSLFGTVQGAGGNTIYF	TGTGCCAGCAGCTTATTTGGAACGGTTCAGGGAGCGGGGGGAAACACCATATATTTT
NA	TRBV30	NA	TRBJ1-5	CAANTGTINQPQHF	TGTGCCGCCAATACCGGGACAATCAATCAGCCCCAGCATTTT
few	TRBV18	TRBD1	TRBJ1-1	CASSGDRGSEAFF	TGTGCCAGCTCAGGGGACAGGGGAAGTGAAGCTTTCTTT
NA	TRBV5-1	NA	TRBJ2-4	CASSLVEQNAKNIQYF	TGCGCCAGCAGCTTGGTCGAGCAAAACGCCAAAAACATTCAGTACTTC
NA	TRBV2	TRBD1	TRBJ2-6	CASSGQGLGANVLTF	TGTGCCAGCAGTGGACAGGGCCTCGGGGCCAACGTCCTGACTTTC
few	TRBV29-1	NA	TRBJ1-2	CSVSGYSLDYTF	TGCAGCGTTTCCGGGTATAGTCTAGACTACACCTTC
NA	TRBV27	NA	TRBJ1-2	CASSDGQTSAFYGYTF	TGTGCCAGCAGTGATGGACAGACGAGTGCCTTCTATGGCTACACCTTC
NA	TRBV6-1	NA	TRBJ2-2	CASSGERHTGELFF	TGTGCCAGCAGTGGGGAGAGGCACACCGGGGAGCTGTTTTTT
few	TRBV7-9	TRBD1	TRBJ2-3	CASSLGWTGITDTQYF	TGTGCCAGCAGCTTAGGGTGGACAGGTATCACAGATACGCAGTATTTT
few	TRBV5-1	NA	TRBJ1-4	CASSLQGNREKLFF	TGCGCCAGCAGCTTGCAGGGGAATAGGGAAAAACTGTTTTTT
NA	TRBV7-6	TRBD1	TRBJ1-1	CASSLARAGGEAFF	TGTGCCAGCAGCTTAGCGCGGGCAGGGGGGGAAGCTTTCTTT
NA	TRBV6-5	TRBD1	TRBJ2-7	CARRILSRDRGAGYF	TGTGCCAGGAGAATACTGTCCCGGGACAGGGGTGCGGGCTACTTC
few	TRBV7-2	TRBD1	TRBJ1-5	CASSRDRDGQPQHF	TGTGCCAGCAGCCGGGACAGGGATGGACAGCCCCAGCATTTT
few	TRBV7-3	NA	TRBJ1-1	CASSHTLNTEAFF	TGTGCCAGCAGCCATACATTGAACACTGAAGCTTTCTTT
few	TRBV4-3	TRBD1	TRBJ1-4	CASSHTGTGKEKLFF	TGCGCCAGCAGCCACACCGGGACAGGGAAAGAAAAACTGTTTTTT
NA	TRBV27	TRBD1	TRBJ2-4	CASSFVWDRGNIQYF	TGTGCCAGCAGTTTTGTTTGGGACAGGGGGAACATTCAGTACTTC
NA	TRBV7-9	NA	TRBJ1-5	CASSLLGQSNQPQHF	TGTGCCAGCAGCTTACTTGGACAAAGCAATCAGCCCCAGCATTTT
once	TRBV19	NA	TRBJ1-6	CASSTQGSLHF	TGTGCCAGTAGTACACAGGGTTCCCTCCACTTT
NA	TRBV7-2	NA	TRBJ2-2	CASSARSLANTGELFF	TGTGCCAGCAGCGCCCGAAGTCTAGCGAACACCGGGGAGCTGTTTTTT
NA	TRBV28	TRBD1	TRBJ2-7	CASSLMGQGQNEQYF	TGTGCCAGCAGTTTAATGGGACAGGGTCAAAACGAGCAGTACTTC
few	TRBV29-1	NA	TRBJ2-3	CSVEWGVTDTQYF	TGCAGCGTTGAGTGGGGCGTCACAGATACGCAGTATTTT
NA	TRBV13	NA	TRBJ2-2	CASSLAHLANTGELFF	TGTGCCAGCAGCTTAGCCCACTTAGCGAACACCGGGGAGCTGTTTTTT
NA	TRBV28	TRBD2	TRBJ2-7	CASSPGLRYEQYF	TGTGCCAGCAGCCCGGGACTACGCTACGAGCAGTACTTC
NA	TRBV5-1	NA	TRBJ1-2	CASSQEGYGYTF	TGCGCCAGCAGCCAGGAAGGCTATGGCTACACCTTC
NA	TRBV19	NA	TRBJ2-2	CASSSWGRNTGELFF	TGTGCCAGTAGTAGCTGGGGGCGAAACACCGGGGAGCTGTTTTTT
NA	TRBV2	NA	TRBJ1-2	CASSRGDTYGYTF	TGTGCCAGCAGTAGAGGGGACACCTATGGCTACACCTTC
NA	TRBV2	TRBD2	TRBJ2-1	CASRGTSRGNEQFF	TGTGCCAGCAGGGGGACTAGCCGCGGCAATGAGCAGTTCTTC
NA	TRBV7-3	TRBD2	TRBJ2-3	CASSLRGRAADTQYF	TGTGCCAGCAGCTTACGCGGGAGGGCCGCAGATACGCAGTATTTT
few	TRBV6-1	TRBD2	TRBJ2-2	CAHRGLAGDGELFF	TGTGCCCACAGGGGACTAGCGGGAGACGGGGAGCTGTTTTTT
once	TRBV28	TRBD2	TRBJ2-7	CASSTPRGSGGPTYEQYF	TGTGCCAGCAGCACCCCTCGTGGTAGCGGGGGGCCAACCTACGAGCAGTACTTC
NA	TRBV7-8	NA	TRBJ2-2	CASSLVRQAFTGELFF	TGTGCCAGCAGCTTAGTGAGACAGGCGTTCACCGGGGAGCTGTTTTTT
few	TRBV15	TRBD2	TRBJ2-2	CATSRQRLTSGIIGELFF	TGTGCCACCAGCAGACAACGCCTGACTAGCGGGATAATCGGGGAGCTGTTTTTT